This T cell receptor (beta chain) is from a study of beta chain features in type 1 diabetes. Study in general: Across all samples, fewer than 120,000,000 sorted cells were examined.

A few counts support this clone. Its antigen is unknown. Expressed TCRB transcripts were sequenced, since all the RNA that had been isolated was reverse transcribed. The protocol was immunoSEQ multiplex PCR, while the TCRdb copy is restricted to in-frame clones and leaves out a portion. Altogether 360,000 or so clones are present, around 19% being singletons, with the ten largest covering approximately 0.046%. The V gene lost 1 base and the J gene lost 5 bases, with 15 bases spanning the gap. From germline, CDR1 is SGDLS and CDR2 YYNGEE. The CDR3 runs 15 residues. Study-wide findings and caveats: Patients with Type 1 diabetes showed moderately but significantly shorter TCRB CDR3s in all four CD4+ subsets.

Sequencing used naive CD4+ T cells from blood. The rearrangement joins TRBV9 to TRBJ2-5; maybe TRBD1 (6 bases). The receptor's source is a woman between 18 and 30 years old in good health. CDR3 coding DNA: TGTGCCAGCAGCGTAAGCAGGGGCGGTCGGGAGACCCAGTACTTC. As protein: CASSVSRGGRETQYF.